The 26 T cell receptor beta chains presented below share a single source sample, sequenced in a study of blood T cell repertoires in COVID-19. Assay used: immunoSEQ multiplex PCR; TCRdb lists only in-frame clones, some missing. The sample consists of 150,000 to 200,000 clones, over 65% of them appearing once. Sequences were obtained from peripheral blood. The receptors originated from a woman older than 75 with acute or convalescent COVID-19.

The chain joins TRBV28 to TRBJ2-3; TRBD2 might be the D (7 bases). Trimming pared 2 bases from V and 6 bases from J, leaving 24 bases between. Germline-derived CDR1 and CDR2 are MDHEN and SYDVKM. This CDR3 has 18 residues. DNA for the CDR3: TGTGCCAGCAGTTTAGTCTTCTGGGGGGCGGGGGCGCCTGATACGCAGTATTTT. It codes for CASSLVFWGAGAPDTQYF. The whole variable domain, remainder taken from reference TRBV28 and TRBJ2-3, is DVKVTQSSRYLVKRTGEKVFLECVQDMDHENMFWYRQDPGLGLRLIYFSYDVKMKEKGDIPEGYSVSREKKERFSLILESASTNQTSMYLCASSLVFWGAGAPDTQYFGPGTRLTVL.

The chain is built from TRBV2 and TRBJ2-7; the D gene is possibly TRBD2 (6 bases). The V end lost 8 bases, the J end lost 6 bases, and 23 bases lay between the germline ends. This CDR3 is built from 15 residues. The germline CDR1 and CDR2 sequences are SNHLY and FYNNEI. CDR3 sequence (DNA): TGTGCCAGCTGGTCACTAGCTCTCCCACGCTCCGAGCAGTACTTC. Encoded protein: CASWSLALPRSEQYF. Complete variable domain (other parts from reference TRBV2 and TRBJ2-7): EPEVTQTPSHQVTQMGQEVILRCVPISNHLYFYWYRQILGQKVEFLVSFYNNEISEKSEIFDDQFSVERPDGSNFTLKIRSTKLEDSAMYFCASWSLALPRSEQYFGPGTRLTVT.

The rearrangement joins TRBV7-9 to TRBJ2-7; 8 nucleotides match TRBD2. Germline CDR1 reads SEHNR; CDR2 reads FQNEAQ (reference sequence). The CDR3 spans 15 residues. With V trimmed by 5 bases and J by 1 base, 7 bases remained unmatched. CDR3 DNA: TGTGCCAGCAGCCCCGGTAGCGGGATATCCTACGAGCAGTACTTC. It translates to CASSPGSGISYEQYF.

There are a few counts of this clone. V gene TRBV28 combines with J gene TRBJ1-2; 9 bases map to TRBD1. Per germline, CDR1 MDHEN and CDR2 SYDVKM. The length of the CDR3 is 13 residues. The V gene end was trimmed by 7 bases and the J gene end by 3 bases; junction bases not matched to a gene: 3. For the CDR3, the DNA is TGTGCCAGCAACACAGGGGGCTACTATGGCTACACCTTC. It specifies CASNTGGYYGYTF.

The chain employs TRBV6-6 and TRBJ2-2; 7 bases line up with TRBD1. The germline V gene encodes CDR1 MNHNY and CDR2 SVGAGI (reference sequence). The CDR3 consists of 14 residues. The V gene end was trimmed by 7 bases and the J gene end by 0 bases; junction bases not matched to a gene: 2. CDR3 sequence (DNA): TGTGCCAGCATCGGGACAGCGAACACCGGGGAGCTGTTTTTT. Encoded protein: CASIGTANTGELFF.

The CDR3 loop reads CSGTASTDTQYF. The CDR3 region has the DNA TGCAGCGGGACAGCTAGCACAGATACGCAGTATTTT. The chain combines TRBV29-1 with TRBJ2-3; D is perhaps TRBD1 (6 bases). This CDR3 is built from 12 residues. V was trimmed by 7 bases and J by 0 bases, leaving 8 bases between them. Germline CDR1 reads SQVTM; CDR2 reads ANQGSEA.

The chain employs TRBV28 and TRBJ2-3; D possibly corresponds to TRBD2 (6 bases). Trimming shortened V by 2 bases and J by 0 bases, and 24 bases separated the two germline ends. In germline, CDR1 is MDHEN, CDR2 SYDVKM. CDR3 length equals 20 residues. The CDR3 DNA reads TGTGCCAGCAGTTTACACGTTGGGCTAGCGATAAAAACTAGCACAGATACGCAGTATTTT. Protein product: CASSLHVGLAIKTSTDTQYF.

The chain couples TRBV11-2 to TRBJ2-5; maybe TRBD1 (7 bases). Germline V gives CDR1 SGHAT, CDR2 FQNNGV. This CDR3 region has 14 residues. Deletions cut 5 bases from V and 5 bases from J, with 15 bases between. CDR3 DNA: TGTGCCAGCAGCCTCAATTCAGGGGGGGAGACCCAGTACTTC. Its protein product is CASSLNSGGETQYF.

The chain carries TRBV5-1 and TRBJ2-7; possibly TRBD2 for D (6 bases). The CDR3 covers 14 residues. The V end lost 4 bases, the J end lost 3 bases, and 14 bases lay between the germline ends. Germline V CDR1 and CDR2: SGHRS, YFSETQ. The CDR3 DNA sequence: TGCGCCAGCAGCGCTACCGGGACTCACTACGAGCAGTACTTC. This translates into CASSATGTHYEQYF.

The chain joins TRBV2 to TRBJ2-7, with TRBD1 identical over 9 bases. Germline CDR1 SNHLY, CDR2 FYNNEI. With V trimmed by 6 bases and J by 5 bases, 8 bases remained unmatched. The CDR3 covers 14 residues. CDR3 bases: TGTGCCAGCAGGAAGGGACAGGGAACCCACGAGCAGTACTTC. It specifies CASRKGQGTHEQYF.

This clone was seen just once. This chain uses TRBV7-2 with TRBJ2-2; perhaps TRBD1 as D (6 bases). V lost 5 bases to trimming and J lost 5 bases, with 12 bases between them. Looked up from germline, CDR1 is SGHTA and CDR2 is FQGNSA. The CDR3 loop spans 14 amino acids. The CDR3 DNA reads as TGTGCCAGCAGCCGCAAGGACAGTACCGGGGAGCTGTTTTTT. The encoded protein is CASSRKDSTGELFF.

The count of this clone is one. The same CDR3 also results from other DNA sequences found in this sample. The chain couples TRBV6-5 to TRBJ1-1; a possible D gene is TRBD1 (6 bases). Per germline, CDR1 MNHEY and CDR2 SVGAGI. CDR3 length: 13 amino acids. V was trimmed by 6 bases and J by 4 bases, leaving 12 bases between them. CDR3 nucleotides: TGTGCCAGCAGACTTGACAGGAGCACTGAAGCTTTCTTT. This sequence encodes CASRLDRSTEAFF.

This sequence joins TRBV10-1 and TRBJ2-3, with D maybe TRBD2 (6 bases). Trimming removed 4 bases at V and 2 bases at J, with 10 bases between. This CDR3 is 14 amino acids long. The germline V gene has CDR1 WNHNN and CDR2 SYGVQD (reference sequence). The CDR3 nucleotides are TGCGCCAGCAGTGCGGGACTCCTCACAGATACGCAGTATTTT. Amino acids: CASSAGLLTDTQYF.

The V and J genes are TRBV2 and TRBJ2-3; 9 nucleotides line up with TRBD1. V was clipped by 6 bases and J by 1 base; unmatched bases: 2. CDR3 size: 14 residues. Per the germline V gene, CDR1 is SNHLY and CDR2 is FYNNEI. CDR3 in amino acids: CASRGDRGTDTQYF. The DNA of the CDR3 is TGTGCCAGCAGAGGGGACAGGGGCACAGATACGCAGTATTTT.

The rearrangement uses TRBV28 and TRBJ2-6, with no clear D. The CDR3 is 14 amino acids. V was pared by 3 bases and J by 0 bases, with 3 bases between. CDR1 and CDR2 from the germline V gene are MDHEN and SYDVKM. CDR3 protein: CASSFSSGANVLTF. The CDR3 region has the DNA TGTGCCAGCAGTTTTAGCTCTGGGGCCAACGTCCTGACTTTC.

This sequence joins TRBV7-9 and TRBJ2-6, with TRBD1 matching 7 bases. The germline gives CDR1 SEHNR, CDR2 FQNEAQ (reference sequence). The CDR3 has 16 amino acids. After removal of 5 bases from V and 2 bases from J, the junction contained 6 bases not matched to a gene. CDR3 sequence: CASSDTGAAGANVLTF. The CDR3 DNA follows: TGTGCCAGCAGCGATACAGGGGCTGCTGGGGCCAACGTCCTGACTTTC.

CDR3 sequence (DNA): TGTGCCAGTAGCAGGGATAATTCACCCCTCCACTTT. Its translation is CASSRDNSPLHF. This chain connects TRBV19 to TRBJ1-6, with D maybe TRBD1 (5 bases). Trimming took off 6 bases at V and 5 bases at J, with 5 bases between the two ends. The CDR3 runs to 12 residues. CDR1 and CDR2 (germline): LNHDA, SQIVND (reference sequence).

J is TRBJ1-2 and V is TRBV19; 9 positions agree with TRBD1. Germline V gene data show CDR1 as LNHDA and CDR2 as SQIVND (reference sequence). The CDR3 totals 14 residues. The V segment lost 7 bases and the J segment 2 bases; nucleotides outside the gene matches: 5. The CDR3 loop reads CASKPGTGNYGYTF. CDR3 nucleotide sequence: TGTGCCAGTAAGCCCGGGACAGGGAACTATGGCTACACCTTC.

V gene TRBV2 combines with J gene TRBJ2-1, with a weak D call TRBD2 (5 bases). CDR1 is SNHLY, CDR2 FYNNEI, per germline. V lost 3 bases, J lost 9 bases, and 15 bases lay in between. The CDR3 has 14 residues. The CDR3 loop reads CASSEYISDPEQFF. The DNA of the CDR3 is TGTGCCAGCAGTGAGTATATTAGCGATCCTGAGCAGTTCTTC.

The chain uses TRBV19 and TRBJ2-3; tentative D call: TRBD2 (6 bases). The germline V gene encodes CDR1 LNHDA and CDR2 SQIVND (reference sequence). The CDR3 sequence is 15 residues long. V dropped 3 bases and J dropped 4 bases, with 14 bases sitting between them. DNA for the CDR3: TGTGCCAGTAGTATTTCGGAGGGGCCGGCAGATACGCAGTATTTT. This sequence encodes CASSISEGPADTQYF. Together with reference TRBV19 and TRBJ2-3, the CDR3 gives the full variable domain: DGGITQSPKYLFRKEGQNVTLSCEQNLNHDAMYWYRQDPGQGLRLIYYSQIVNDFQKGDIAEGYSVSREKKESFPLTVTSAQKNPTAFYLCASSISEGPADTQYFGPGTRLTVL.

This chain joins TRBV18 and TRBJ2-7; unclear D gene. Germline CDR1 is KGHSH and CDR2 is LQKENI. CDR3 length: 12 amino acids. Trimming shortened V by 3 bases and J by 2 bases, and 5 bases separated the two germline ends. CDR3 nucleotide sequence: TGTGCCAGCTCACCCTTAGCCTACGAGCAGTACTTC. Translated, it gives CASSPLAYEQYF.

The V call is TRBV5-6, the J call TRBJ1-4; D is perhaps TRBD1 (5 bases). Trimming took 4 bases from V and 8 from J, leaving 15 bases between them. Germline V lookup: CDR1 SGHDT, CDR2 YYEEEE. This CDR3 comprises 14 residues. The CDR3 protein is CASSIQGSGEKLFF. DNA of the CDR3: TGTGCCAGCAGCATTCAGGGATCCGGGGAAAAACTGTTTTTT.

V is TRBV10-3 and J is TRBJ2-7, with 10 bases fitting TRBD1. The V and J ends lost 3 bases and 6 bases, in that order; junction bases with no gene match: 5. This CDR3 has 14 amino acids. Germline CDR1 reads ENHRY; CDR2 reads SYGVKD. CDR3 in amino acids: CAISDRDRGGEQYF. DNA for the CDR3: TGTGCCATCAGTGATAGGGACAGGGGTGGCGAGCAGTACTTC.

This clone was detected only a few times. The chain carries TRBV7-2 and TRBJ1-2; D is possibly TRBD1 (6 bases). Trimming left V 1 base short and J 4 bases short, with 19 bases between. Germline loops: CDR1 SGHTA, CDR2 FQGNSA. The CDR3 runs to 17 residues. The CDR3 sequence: CASSLGRGGPSLYGYTF. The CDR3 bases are TGTGCCAGCAGCTTAGGCCGGGGGGGCCCCTCTCTCTATGGCTACACCTTC.

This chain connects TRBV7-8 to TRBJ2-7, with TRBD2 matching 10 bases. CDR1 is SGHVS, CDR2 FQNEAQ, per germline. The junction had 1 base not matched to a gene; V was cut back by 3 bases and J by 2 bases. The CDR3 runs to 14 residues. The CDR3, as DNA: TGTGCCAGCAGCTTTAGCGGGAGGCCCTACGAGCAGTACTTC. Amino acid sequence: CASSFSGRPYEQYF.

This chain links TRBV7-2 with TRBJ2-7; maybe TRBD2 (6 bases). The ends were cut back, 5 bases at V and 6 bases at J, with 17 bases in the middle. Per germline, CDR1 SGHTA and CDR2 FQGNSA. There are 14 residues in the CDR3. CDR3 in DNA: TGTGCCAGCAGCGCCGGGAGCGTCGGAGTCGAGCAGTACTTC. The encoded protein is CASSAGSVGVEQYF.